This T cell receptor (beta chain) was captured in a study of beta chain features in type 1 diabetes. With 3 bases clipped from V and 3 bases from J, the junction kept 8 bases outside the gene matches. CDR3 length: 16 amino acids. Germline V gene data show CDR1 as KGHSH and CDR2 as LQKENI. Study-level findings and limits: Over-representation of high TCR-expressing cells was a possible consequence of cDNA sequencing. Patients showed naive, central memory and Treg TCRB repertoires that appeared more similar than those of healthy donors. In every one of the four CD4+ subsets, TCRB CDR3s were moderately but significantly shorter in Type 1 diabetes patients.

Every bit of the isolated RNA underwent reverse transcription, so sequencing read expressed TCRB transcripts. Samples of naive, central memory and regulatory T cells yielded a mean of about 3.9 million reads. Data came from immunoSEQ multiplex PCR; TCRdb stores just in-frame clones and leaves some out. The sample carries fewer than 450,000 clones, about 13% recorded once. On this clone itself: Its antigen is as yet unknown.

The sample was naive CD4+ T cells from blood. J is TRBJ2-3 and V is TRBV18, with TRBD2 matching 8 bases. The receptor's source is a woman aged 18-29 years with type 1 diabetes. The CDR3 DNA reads TGTGCCAGCTCACCTAGGAGCGGGAGTGGAACAGATACGCAGTATTTT. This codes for CASSPRSGSGTDTQYF. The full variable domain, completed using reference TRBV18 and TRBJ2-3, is NAGVMQNPRHLVRRRGQEARLRCSPMKGHSHVYWYRQLPEEGLKFMVYLQKENIIDESGMPKERFSAEFPKEGPSILRIQQVVRGDSAAYFCASSPRSGSGTDTQYFGPGTRLTVL.